This T cell receptor (beta chain) is drawn from a study of monozygotic twins with inflammatory bowel disease (dated by TCRdb to between 2019 and 2020). The study in broad terms: The full study comprised approximately 28 monozygotic twin pairs: nine German pairs (four IBD-concordant, five IBD-discordant) and 19 IBD-discordant Danish pairs. Within discordant pairs, disease-associated traits were sought mainly by comparing IBD patients with their genetically identical healthy co-twins. Each individual had, on average, about 151 000 unique TCRalpha sequences and 181 000 unique TCRbeta sequences available for analysis. General findings and caveats noted by the study authors: IBD patients had lower TCRbeta repertoire diversity, measured by the inverse Simpson index, than their healthy co-twins. The results gave no support for a single strong signal or clonotype linked to IBD. Repertoire similarity did not differ between concordant and discordant twins, possibly due to limited statistical power. Compared with healthy twins, IBD patients shared fewer clonotypes with other individuals, and the difference was most pronounced in patients with signs of disease activity. Background noise and inter-individual variability may have been introduced into the repertoires by the differing immunosuppressive treatments among patients. The analysis was unable to tell different T cell subtypes apart.

The receptor library was made with 5' RACE. The input for every TCR library was 3,500 to 4,500 ng of total RNA. For each sample, cDNA synthesis with SMARTScribe reverse transcriptase was split into eight separate reactions. During cDNA synthesis, unique molecular identifiers containing a 6-nucleotide sample barcode were introduced by template switching. Two nested PCRs of about 16 and 10 cycles amplified the TCRalpha and TCRbeta cDNA, and bead purification followed each PCR. Before amplification, the cDNA was both treated with uracil DNA-glycosylase and purified with the QIAquick PCR purification kit. The second PCR was the step at which Illumina TruSeq-compatible adapters and sample-specific barcodes were added. TapeStation and Qubit were used to check library quality and concentration, and around 4.5 ng of each library went into the pool. Sequencing of pooled libraries was carried out on an Illumina HiSeq2500 single-index Rapid Run using 2 x 100 bp reads and custom sequencing primers. For the original study's pipeline: UMI-based consensus assembly with MiGEC version 1.2.6 was used to correct PCR and sequencing errors. MiXCR version 2.1.1 was used for V(D)J alignment, clonotype assembly and CDR3 extraction. Gene usage, clonotype sharing and MAIT/NKT TCR abundance were normalised by analysing the top 1000, 10 000 and 20 000 clonotypes per sample. After downsampling to 27 000 UMIs, diversity was calculated as the inverse Simpson index using the vegan R package. Paired Mann-Whitney U tests were applied to discordant twin pairs, with Benjamini-Hochberg correction for multiple testing. The reads underwent TCRdb reprocessing, giving one record for each CDR3 protein sequence and no DNA. The V and J calls reflect TCRdb's pipeline rather than the authors' work. This sample's clone table shows 80,000 or so distinct CDR3 sequences. 6.5% to 9% of the sample is taken by the ten largest.

Sequences SGHAT (CDR1) and FQNNGV (CDR2) are obtained from the germline V gene. Counted from cysteine to phenylalanine, this CDR3 has 13 amino acids. No DNA is recorded. From each donor, a roughly 2.7 ml peripheral blood sample was collected into PAXgene tubes and stored at -80 degrees C. Total RNA was isolated from whole blood with the PAXgene blood miRNA kit on an automated QIAcube, without T cell sorting. Peripheral blood from monozygotic twin pairs who were concordant or discordant for inflammatory bowel disease underwent deep TCRalpha and TCRbeta repertoire profiling using unique molecular barcoding. Smoking habits were recorded for all twin pairs, and individuals were classified as current, former or never smokers. About this clonotype itself: Its antigen target is currently unknown.

Source material: blood. The chain links TRBV11-2 with TRBJ2-4. This sequence originates from a human donor with ulcerative colitis or Crohn's disease, or a healthy co-twin of an affected twin (not recorded which). The CDR3 sequence is CASSLDLGAMQYF.